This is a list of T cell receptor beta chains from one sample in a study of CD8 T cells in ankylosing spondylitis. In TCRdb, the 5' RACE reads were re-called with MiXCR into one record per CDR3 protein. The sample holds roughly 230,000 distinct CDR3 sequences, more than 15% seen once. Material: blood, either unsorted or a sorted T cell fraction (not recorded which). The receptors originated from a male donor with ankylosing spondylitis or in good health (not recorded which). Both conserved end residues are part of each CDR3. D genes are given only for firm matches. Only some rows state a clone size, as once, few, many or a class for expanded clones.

CASTYGGAGLALPEQYF | TGTGCCAGCACCTACGGGGGCGCGGGACTAGCGCTCCCCGAGCAGTACTTC | TRBJ2-7 | many | TRBV5-8 | TRBD2
CASSRQRTSGGELFF | TGCGCCAGCAGCCGACAGCGGACTAGCGGCGGGGAGCTGTTTTTT | TRBJ2-2 | many | TRBV4-1 | TRBD2
CASSFRDSQNIQYF | TGTGCCAGCAGCTTCCGGGACAGTCAAAACATTCAGTACTTC | TRBJ2-4 | NA | TRBV7-9 | TRBD1
CASSDGGYDEKLFF | TGTGCCAGCAGCGACGGGGGGTACGATGAAAAACTGTTTTTT | TRBJ1-4 | few | TRBV6-1 | NA
CASSFGGVEQFF | TGTGCCAGCAGTTTCGGGGGAGTTGAGCAGTTCTTC | TRBJ2-1 | few | TRBV12-3/TRBV12-4 | NA
CASSLAGPRPGDTQYF | TGTGCCAGCAGCTTGGCTGGACCACGTCCGGGGGATACGCAGTATTTT | TRBJ2-3 | few | TRBV5-5 | NA
CASSVNPGANTEAFF | TGTGCCAGCAGTGTTAATCCGGGGGCGAACACTGAAGCTTTCTTT | TRBJ1-1 | NA | TRBV6-1 | NA
CASRGADTRQDTDTQYF | TGTGCCAGCAGAGGGGCGGATACTCGACAAGACACAGATACGCAGTATTTT | TRBJ2-3 | many | TRBV28 | NA
CASSSGQGILTGELFF | TGTGCCAGCAGCTCAGGACAGGGTATTCTAACCGGGGAGCTGTTTTTT | TRBJ2-2 | NA | TRBV7-2 | TRBD1
CASSLVSPGLATTDTQYF | TGTGCCAGCAGCTTAGTTTCACCGGGACTAGCGACCACAGATACGCAGTATTTT | TRBJ2-3 | few | TRBV11-2 | TRBD2
CASSQVGPGGWDIQYF | TGCGCCAGCAGCCAAGTGGGGCCAGGGGGCTGGGACATTCAGTACTTC | TRBJ2-4 | NA | TRBV4-1 | TRBD1
CASSPDSLQGDEQYF | TGTGCCAGCAGTCCCGACAGCCTCCAGGGTGACGAGCAGTACTTC | TRBJ2-7 | NA | TRBV2 | NA
CASSRPGTSGTGELFF | TGTGCCAGCAGCCGCCCGGGGACTAGCGGCACCGGGGAGCTGTTTTTT | TRBJ2-2 | NA | TRBV12-3/TRBV12-4 | TRBD2
CASSDRAVPYEQYF | TGCGCCAGCAGTGATAGGGCGGTCCCCTACGAGCAGTACTTC | TRBJ2-7 | NA | TRBV10-2 | NA
CASSFGLGPPEQYF | TGTGCCAGCAGTTTCGGACTAGGGCCCCCCGAGCAGTACTTC | TRBJ2-7 | NA | TRBV12-3/TRBV12-4 | TRBD2
CASSHLTGVGETQYF | TGCGCCAGCAGCCACTTAACAGGGGTAGGAGAGACCCAGTACTTC | TRBJ2-5 | few | TRBV4-1 | TRBD1
CASSYSIWGQGARSSYNEQFF | TGTGCCAGCAGTTACTCGATTTGGGGGCAGGGGGCACGAAGCTCCTACAATGAGCAGTTCTTC | TRBJ2-1 | many | TRBV6-2/TRBV6-3 | TRBD1
CASSQDVASSYNEQFF | TGTGCCAGCAGCCAAGATGTGGCAAGCTCCTACAATGAGCAGTTCTTC | TRBJ2-1 | NA | TRBV14 | NA
CSVRPELDYEQYF | TGCAGCGTTCGGCCAGAGCTCGACTACGAGCAGTACTTC | TRBJ2-7 | NA | TRBV29-1 | NA
CASSQDYNYEQYF | TGTGCCAGCAGCCAAGATTACAACTACGAGCAGTACTTC | TRBJ2-7 | many | TRBV3-1 | NA
CASSIDRPYGYTF | TGTGCCAGTAGTATCGACAGGCCCTATGGCTACACCTTC | TRBJ1-2 | few | TRBV19 | NA
CASSSGGENIQYF | TGTGCCAGCAGCTCAGGGGGGGAAAACATTCAGTACTTC | TRBJ2-4 | many | TRBV25-1 | NA
CASSLVGLRDPYEQYF | TGTGCCAGCAGCTTAGTAGGTTTGCGGGACCCATACGAGCAGTACTTC | TRBJ2-7 | NA | TRBV7-9 | NA
CASSQDLYGSTYEQYF | TGCGCCAGCAGCCAAGATCTATACGGGAGCACGTACGAGCAGTACTTC | TRBJ2-7 | NA | TRBV4-1 | NA
CASSQQGVLTPQHF | TGCGCCAGCAGCCAACAGGGTGTGCTTACGCCCCAGCATTTT | TRBJ1-5 | many | TRBV4-1 | NA
CAISHQDRYNEQFF | TGTGCCATCAGCCATCAAGACAGATACAATGAGCAGTTCTTC | TRBJ2-1 | NA | TRBV10-3 | NA
CSARDPGLSYNEQFF | TGCAGTGCTAGAGACCCGGGACTATCCTACAATGAGCAGTTCTTC | TRBJ2-1 | NA | TRBV20-1 | TRBD2
CASSSLGLAVTTDTQYF | TGTGCCAGCAGCTCCCTCGGACTAGCGGTTACCACAGATACGCAGTATTTT | TRBJ2-3 | NA | TRBV11-1 | TRBD2
CSASNAEQFF | TGCAGTGCTAGCAACGCTGAGCAGTTCTTC | TRBJ2-1 | few | TRBV20-1 | NA
CSAFGRDGNTGELFF | TGCAGCGCCTTCGGACGGGATGGAAACACCGGGGAGCTGTTTTTT | TRBJ2-2 | many | TRBV29-1 | NA